Listed here is a single T cell receptor (beta chain). Its antigen remains unknown. The sample belongs to a study of a mutant IDH1 vaccine in newly diagnosed glioma. TCRdb keeps only in-frame clones here, not all; method: immunoSEQ multiplex PCR. This table holds over 45,000 clones, about 86% found once. As to time point: week 5, during vaccination. Vaccination used 300 ug of mutant IDH1 20-mer peptide per dose, with topical imiquimod. The TCR sequence derives from a woman between 50 and 59 years old with glioma. The sequencing used PBMCs, collected from a glioma patient whose treatment included an IDH1 peptide vaccine.

CDR3: CASRANRDTQYF. The CDR3 DNA sequence: TGCGCCAGCAGGGCAAATCGAGATACGCAGTATTTT. This chain connects TRBV5-1 to TRBJ2-3; D call uncertain. The CDR3 consists of 12 residues. Trimming left V 5 bases short and J 5 bases short, with 9 bases between. Germline-derived CDR1 and CDR2 are SGHRS and YFSETQ.